The 9 T cell receptor beta chains given below trace back to one sample, sequenced in a study of shared clonotypes between healthy human individuals. Generated by immunoSEQ multiplex PCR, the TCRdb table keeps only in-frame clones and is missing some. This sample has around 500,000 clones, with about 85% found just once. Material: PBMCs. The receptors here all came from a woman between 40 and 50 years old in good health. Some clones in this sample may be carry-over from other donors' samples.

This clone has more than one count but fewer than ten. J is TRBJ1-5 and V is TRBV28; D is ambiguous. Germline assignment: CDR1 MDHEN and CDR2 SYDVKM. This CDR3 is 15 amino acids long. The ends were cut back, 3 bases at V and 1 base at J, with 10 bases in the middle. CDR3: CASSFPGPSNQPQHF. CDR3 nucleotides: TGTGCCAGCAGTTTCCCGGGTCCAAGCAATCAGCCCCAGCATTTT.

This chain joins TRBV7-3 and TRBJ2-1; TRBD2 aligns across 8 bases. The CDR3 spans 17 residues. Germline V lookup: CDR1 SGHTA, CDR2 FQGTGA. With 0 bases clipped from V and 0 bases from J, the junction kept 4 bases outside the gene matches. In DNA, the CDR3 is TGTGCCAGCAGCTTAACTAGCGGGGCCGACTCCTACAATGAGCAGTTCTTC. Protein product: CASSLTSGADSYNEQFF.

A remark on this clone: A far larger clone differs by one base, so this is likely a read error. Other DNA sequences in this sample translate to the same CDR3. The rearrangement links TRBV19 to TRBJ2-7; 10 bases line up with TRBD2. This CDR3 is built from 14 residues. Germline trimming cut 3 bases from V and 4 bases from J; bases unmatched to any gene: 3. Germline CDR1 and CDR2: LNHDA and SQIVND (reference sequence). CDR3 nucleotides: TGTGCCAGTAGTATCCCGGGACTAGCGTACGAGCAGTACTTC. Translated, it gives CASSIPGLAYEQYF.

Comment on this clone: Other DNA sequences in the same sample also yield this CDR3. The V and J genes are TRBV30 and TRBJ1-3, with D unclear. The CDR3 has 15 residues. Trimming cost V 0 bases and J 0 bases, with 9 bases left between them. Germline V gene lookup returns CDR1 GTSNPN and CDR2 SVGIG (reference sequence). The CDR3 DNA is TGTGCCTGGAGTGTTGGGCGGAGCTCTGGAAACACCATATATTTT. Protein: CAWSVGRSSGNTIYF. Full variable domain (remainder filled in from reference TRBV30 and TRBJ1-3): SQTIHQWPATLVQPVGSPLSLECTVEGTSNPNLYWYRQAAGRGLQLLFYSVGIGQISSEVPQNLSASRPQDRQFILSSKKLLLSDSGFYLCAWSVGRSSGNTIYFGEGSWLTVV.

V gene TRBV19 combines with J gene TRBJ2-3; D call uncertain. The germline V and J ends were trimmed by 1 base and 5 bases, with 13 bases remaining between them. Germline V CDR1 and CDR2: LNHDA, SQIVND (reference sequence). The CDR3 consists of 15 residues. CDR3 coding DNA: TGTGCCAGTAGTATAGCTAGTAGCTCGGTAGATACGCAGTATTTT. Its protein is CASSIASSSVDTQYF.

The chain links TRBV11-2 to TRBJ2-7; perhaps TRBD2 as D (5 bases). Per the germline V gene, CDR1 is SGHAT and CDR2 is FQNNGV. V gave up 3 bases and J gave up 4 bases, with 13 bases separating them. This CDR3 is 14 amino acids long. The CDR3 spells CASSFLWGAYEQYF. The CDR3 DNA reads as TGTGCCAGCAGCTTTCTGTGGGGAGCATACGAGCAGTACTTC.

This chain uses TRBV19 with TRBJ2-7; 8 positions agree with TRBD1. This CDR3 region has 18 residues. Germline V gene data show CDR1 as LNHDA and CDR2 as SQIVND (reference sequence). Germline trimming cut 7 bases from V and 0 bases from J; bases unmatched to any gene: 17. CDR3: CASTPRARGLGGSYEQYF. The CDR3 region has the DNA TGTGCCAGTACCCCCCGGGCCAGGGGGCTGGGGGGCTCCTACGAGCAGTACTTC.

The genes are TRBV6-1 and TRBJ2-3; tentatively, D is TRBD1 (5 bases). Germline V gene sequence: CDR1 MNHNS, CDR2 SASEGT. V lost 7 bases and J 2 bases, leaving 13 bases between the germline ends. The CDR3 sequence is 14 residues long. This CDR3 reads CASTTGQLTDTQYF. The CDR3 DNA reads TGTGCCAGCACCACCGGACAACTCACAGATACGCAGTATTTT.

The sample holds a few counts of this clone. The V call is TRBV19, the J call TRBJ1-1; 8 nucleotides agree with TRBD1. The trim removed 5 bases at V and 0 bases at J, leaving 8 bases unmatched. CDR1 and CDR2 (germline): LNHDA, SQIVND (reference sequence). This CDR3 is built from 16 residues. The CDR3 sequence is CASSQTGGRMNTEAFF. As DNA, the CDR3 is TGTGCCAGTAGTCAAACAGGGGGGCGGATGAACACTGAAGCTTTCTTT.